This T cell receptor (beta chain) was sequenced in a study of human T cells and chemical hapten exposure. Findings and limits, study-wide: Positive correlation was observed between PT1 expanded TCR counts and patch test score.

MiXCR, applied by TCRdb to the RACE reads, yields one record per CDR3 protein. Among some 84,000 distinct CDR3 sequences, about a tenth were seen once, and the ten largest hold more than 3%. Time point meaning: patch test 3, about 24 weeks after DPC sensitization. Regarding treatment: therapeutic diphenylcyclopropenone sensitization with weekly scalp DPC. V was shortened by 7 bases and J by 6 bases, with 12 bases between the two germline ends. Germline V gene sequence: CDR1 SQVTM, CDR2 ANQGSEA. There are 11 residues in the CDR3. This clonotype has ten or more counts. Its antigen remains unknown. The chain couples TRBV29-1 to TRBJ1-1; weak D call: TRBD1 (6 bases). The source is a woman between 50 and 59 years old with alopecia areata. Some clones in this sample may be carry-over from other donors' samples. The sequencing here drew on whole blood, taken in connection with sensitization to the hapten diphenylcyclopropenone (DPC). The CDR3 is CSAYRDPEAFF. The CDR3 bases are TGCAGCGCCTACAGGGACCCTGAAGCTTTCTTT.